A selection of T cell receptor beta chains follows, all from one sample in a study of blood T cells in healthy people across ages. Each CDR3 protein is one row after TCRdb ran MiXCR on the 5' RACE reads. The sample holds over a million distinct CDR3 sequences, 20% to 25% seen once. Separately, the same data were catalogued under a study of T cells of mothers and their children.

The sequencing sample was made of blood. Receptors were obtained from a girl aged 2-9 years in good health. Both conserved end residues are part of each CDR3. Each record gives: J gene, V gene, D gene, clone size, CDR3 protein, CDR3 DNA. A D gene is named only where the DNA matches it firmly. Clone size is given for some rows only: seen once, a few or many times, or a class if the clone is expanded.

J: TRBJ2-6
V: TRBV28
D: NA
size: few
CDR3: CASSFRESGANVLTF
DNA: TGTGCCAGCAGTTTCCGGGAATCTGGGGCCAACGTCCTGACTTTC

J: TRBJ2-7
V: TRBV29-1
D: NA
size: few
CDR3: CSVERPNCEQYF
DNA: TGCAGCGTTGAACGCCCGAACTGCGAGCAGTACTTC

J: TRBJ1-1
V: TRBV27
D: TRBD1
size: few
CDR3: CASRLQGKGAEAFF
DNA: TGTGCCAGCAGATTACAGGGGAAGGGCGCTGAAGCTTTCTTT

J: TRBJ1-1
V: TRBV29-1
D: TRBD1
size: few
CDR3: CSVDRTGQGEAFF
DNA: TGCAGCGTAGACAGGACGGGACAGGGCGAAGCTTTCTTT

J: TRBJ2-4
V: TRBV7-9
D: NA
size: few
CDR3: CASSFDPGIQYF
DNA: TGTGCCAGCAGCTTCGACCCGGGCATTCAGTACTTC

J: TRBJ2-5
V: TRBV5-6
D: TRBD2
size: NA
CDR3: CASSPLAGGPEETQYF
DNA: TGTGCCAGCAGCCCACTAGCGGGAGGGCCGGAGGAGACCCAGTACTTC

J: TRBJ2-1
V: TRBV6-5
D: NA
size: NA
CDR3: CASSFTPSSYNEQFF
DNA: TGTGCCAGCAGTTTCACTCCTAGCTCCTACAATGAGCAGTTCTTC

J: TRBJ2-7
V: TRBV20-1
D: TRBD2
size: few
CDR3: CSARSGLASYGQYF
DNA: TGCAGTGCTAGATCCGGACTAGCTTCCTACGGGCAGTACTTC

J: TRBJ1-2
V: TRBV6-2/TRBV6-3
D: NA
size: few
CDR3: CASSYSAGRPNYGYTF
DNA: TGTGCCAGCAGTTACTCAGCGGGGCGACCTAACTATGGCTACACCTTC

J: TRBJ2-7
V: TRBV28
D: TRBD1
size: many
CDR3: CASSLTGTGAYEQYF
DNA: TGTGCCAGCAGTTTAACCGGGACAGGGGCCTACGAGCAGTACTTC

J: TRBJ1-4
V: TRBV4-3
D: TRBD1
size: few
CDR3: CASSQTGTGDEKLFF
DNA: TGCGCCAGCAGCCAAACCGGGACAGGGGATGAAAAACTGTTTTTT

J: TRBJ1-1
V: TRBV6-9
D: NA
size: few
CDR3: CARRRRGREDTEAFF
DNA: TGTGCTCGGAGGCGTCGGGGCAGGGAGGACACTGAAGCTTTCTTT

J: TRBJ2-5
V: TRBV15
D: TRBD2
size: once
CDR3: CATSPRTSGGETQYF
DNA: TGTGCCACCAGCCCCCGGACTAGCGGGGGTGAGACCCAGTACTTC

J: TRBJ2-4
V: TRBV9
D: NA
size: NA
CDR3: CASSVGGNIQYF
DNA: TGTGCCAGCAGCGTAGGGGGAAACATTCAGTACTTC

J: TRBJ2-5
V: TRBV12-3/TRBV12-4
D: NA
size: few
CDR3: CASSTLQQETQYF
DNA: TGTGCCAGCAGTACACTCCAACAAGAGACCCAGTACTTC

J: TRBJ1-4
V: TRBV9
D: TRBD1
size: NA
CDR3: CASSFSTGDIEKLFF
DNA: TGTGCCAGCAGCTTTTCGACAGGGGATATCGAAAAACTGTTTTTT

J: TRBJ2-5
V: TRBV2
D: NA
size: few
CDR3: CARSGSEVSETQYF
DNA: TGTGCCAGAAGTGGGAGCGAGGTATCGGAGACCCAGTACTTC

J: TRBJ2-3
V: TRBV29-1
D: NA
size: NA
CDR3: CSVSSGSDTQYF
DNA: TGCAGCGTCAGTTCGGGGTCAGATACGCAGTATTTT

J: TRBJ2-7
V: TRBV10-3
D: NA
size: NA
CDR3: CASGTLDEQYF
DNA: TGTGCCAGCGGGACCTTAGACGAGCAGTACTTC

J: TRBJ2-3
V: TRBV12-3/TRBV12-4
D: TRBD1
size: NA
CDR3: CASSHGNRGADTQYF
DNA: TGTGCCAGCAGCCATGGCAACAGGGGCGCAGATACGCAGTATTTT

J: TRBJ2-7
V: TRBV7-9
D: NA
size: many
CDR3: CASSLVRGEQYF
DNA: TGTGCCAGCAGTTTAGTGAGGGGCGAGCAGTACTTC

J: TRBJ1-2
V: TRBV4-3
D: NA
size: many
CDR3: CASSQDPRDTLYGYTF
DNA: TGCGCCAGCAGCCAAGACCCCAGAGACACGCTCTATGGCTACACCTTC

J: TRBJ2-2
V: TRBV6-1
D: TRBD2
size: few
CDR3: CASSEVTSGVGELFF
DNA: TGTGCCAGCAGTGAGGTGACTAGCGGTGTCGGGGAGCTGTTTTTT

J: TRBJ2-7
V: TRBV7-9
D: TRBD1
size: NA
CDR3: CASSPGQGNSYEQYF
DNA: TGTGCCAGCAGCCCCGGACAGGGAAATTCCTACGAGCAGTACTTC

J: TRBJ2-5
V: TRBV6-2/TRBV6-3
D: NA
size: few
CDR3: CASSYSDWRAKETQYF
DNA: TGTGCCAGCAGTTACAGCGATTGGCGTGCGAAAGAGACCCAGTACTTC

J: TRBJ2-3
V: TRBV12-3/TRBV12-4
D: NA
size: NA
CDR3: CASSYAPADAQYF
DNA: TGTGCCAGCAGTTACGCCCCAGCAGATGCGCAGTATTTT

J: TRBJ2-1
V: TRBV24-1
D: NA
size: NA
CDR3: CASSDSLYGEVPYNEQFF
DNA: TGTGCCTCCAGTGACTCCCTTTATGGGGAGGTACCCTACAATGAGCAGTTCTTC

J: TRBJ1-1
V: TRBV29-1
D: NA
size: NA
CDR3: CSGSGQYTEAFF
DNA: TGCAGCGGATCTGGACAGTACACCGAAGCTTTCTTT

J: TRBJ2-1
V: TRBV7-2
D: NA
size: NA
CDR3: CASSLGREREQFF
DNA: TGTGCCAGCAGCTTAGGTCGGGAGAGAGAGCAGTTCTTC

J: TRBJ2-7
V: TRBV4-1
D: NA
size: NA
CDR3: CASSFSQSSYEQYF
DNA: TGCGCCAGCAGCTTCTCACAGAGCTCCTACGAGCAGTACTTC